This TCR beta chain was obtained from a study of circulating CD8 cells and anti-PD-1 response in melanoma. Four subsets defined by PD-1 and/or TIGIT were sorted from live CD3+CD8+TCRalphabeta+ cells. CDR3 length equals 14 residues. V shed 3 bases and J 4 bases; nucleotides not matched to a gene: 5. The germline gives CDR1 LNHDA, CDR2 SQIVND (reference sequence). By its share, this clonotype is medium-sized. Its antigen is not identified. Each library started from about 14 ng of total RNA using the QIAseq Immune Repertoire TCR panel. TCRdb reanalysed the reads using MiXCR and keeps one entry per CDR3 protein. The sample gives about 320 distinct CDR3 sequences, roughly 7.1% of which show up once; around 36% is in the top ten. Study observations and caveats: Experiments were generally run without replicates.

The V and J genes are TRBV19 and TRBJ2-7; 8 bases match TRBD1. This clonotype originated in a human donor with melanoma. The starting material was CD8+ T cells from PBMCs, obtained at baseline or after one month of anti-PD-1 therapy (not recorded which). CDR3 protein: CASSIGTGVYEQYF. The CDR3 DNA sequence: TGTGCCAGTAGTATTGGGACAGGAGTTTACGAGCAGTACTTC.